The entry below gives a single T cell receptor (beta chain) sequence along with its context. What it recognizes is unknown. The data were taken from a study of T cell responses to AZD1222 COVID-19 vaccine. Study at large: Second-dose intervals of approximately 4 or approximately 12 weeks were pooled. General observations from the study: Reportedly, nearly half of unique spike TCRs recognized epitopes outside B.1.351/B.1.1.7 mutations. Increases in Spike-specific TCR breadth and depth were seen after two AZD1222 doses. Repertoires were collected only later (after the peak T cell response had occurred).

Data came from immunoSEQ multiplex PCR; TCRdb stores just in-frame clones and leaves some out. The sample contains some 100,000 clones, just under 90% of which appear only once. This sample comprised peripheral blood, obtained on day 0 of AZD1222 vaccination. The clonotype was recovered from an adult in good health.

The CDR3 DNA follows: TGTGCCAGCAGCTCCAACGACAGGCCCAGCAGGCTGTTTTTT. Translating it yields CASSSNDRPSRLFF. The rearrangement uses TRBV11-3 and TRBJ2-2, with a tentative D call TRBD1 (6 bases). The germline CDR1 and CDR2 sequences are SGHNT and YENEEA. This CDR3 is 14 amino acids long. Between the trimmed V and J ends, which lost 4 bases and 13 bases, there was a span of 19 bases.